Detailed here is one T cell receptor beta chain. The data are from a study of T cell changes during pregnancy in multiple sclerosis. CDR1 and CDR2 (germline): SGHTA, FQGNSA. CDR3 length equals 15 residues. V lost 5 bases to trimming and J lost 2 bases; unmatched junction nucleotides: 3. The repertoire was sequenced with immunoSEQ multiplex PCR; TCRdb's copy has only in-frame clones and lacks some. The repertoire consists of tens of thousands of clones, with approximately 91% occurring once and the leading ten covering roughly 1.3%. V gene TRBV7-2 combines with J gene TRBJ2-7, with 13 bases identical to TRBD2. The material was peripheral blood, obtained in the third trimester of pregnancy. This receptor was taken from a female donor with multiple sclerosis, enrolled in a pregnancy study. For the CDR3, the DNA is TGTGCCAGCAGCGTTACTAGCGGGGGGGCCTACGAGCAGTACTTC. It codes for CASSVTSGGAYEQYF.